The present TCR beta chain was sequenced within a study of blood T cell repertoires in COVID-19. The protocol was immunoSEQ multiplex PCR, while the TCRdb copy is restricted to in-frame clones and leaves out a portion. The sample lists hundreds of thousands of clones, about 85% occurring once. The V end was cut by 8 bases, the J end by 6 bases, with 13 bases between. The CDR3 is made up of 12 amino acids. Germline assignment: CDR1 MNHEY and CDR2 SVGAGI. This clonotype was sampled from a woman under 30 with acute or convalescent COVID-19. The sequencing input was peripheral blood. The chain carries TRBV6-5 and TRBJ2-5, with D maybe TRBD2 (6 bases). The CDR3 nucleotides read TGTGCCAGCGGGGGAGGTTCGCAGACCCAGTACTTC. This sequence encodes CASGGGSQTQYF.